Listed here are 30 T cell receptor beta chains from one sample, sequenced in a study of a mutant IDH1 vaccine in newly diagnosed glioma. Noted time point: week 35, safety follow-up. The investigators gave 300 ug of mutant IDH1 20-mer peptide in each vaccine dose, together with topical imiquimod. Their target antigens are unknown. Measured with immunoSEQ multiplex PCR; TCRdb has only the in-frame clones, and not every one. This repertoire shows just over 65,000 clones, roughly 84% found once; its top ten account for roughly 12%. The material was PBMCs, obtained from a glioma patient whose treatment included an IDH1 peptide vaccine. The receptor source for this set is a man younger than 35 with glioma.

V usage is TRBV7-8 and J usage is TRBJ1-5, with D unclear. V was shortened by 5 bases and J by 4 bases, with 9 bases between the two germline ends. This CDR3 region has 13 residues. The germline gives CDR1 SGHVS, CDR2 FQNEAQ. CDR3 nucleotide sequence: TGTGCCAGCAGCCCGAACATGAATCAGCCCCAGCATTTT. Encoded protein: CASSPNMNQPQHF.

The chain combines TRBV5-8 with TRBJ2-5; D not certain. The CDR3 is 12 residues long. The V end lost 2 bases, the J end lost 10 bases, and 12 bases lay between the germline ends. Germline loops: CDR1 SGHTS, CDR2 YDEGEE. CDR3 amino acids: CASSLNPMGQYF. CDR3 sequence (DNA): TGTGCCAGCAGCTTAAACCCTATGGGCCAGTACTTC.

The V call is TRBV6-1, the J call TRBJ1-2, with 9 bases that match TRBD1. V lost 5 bases and J lost 3; bases outside the gene matches: 1. Germline V CDR1 and CDR2: MNHNS, SASEGT. The CDR3 totals 13 residues. As DNA, the CDR3 is TGTGCCAGCAGTCGGACAGGGGACTATGGCTACACCTTC. Protein product: CASSRTGDYGYTF.

CDR3 bases: TGCGCCAGCAGCTTGACTCTACCCACCTACGAGCAGTACTTC. Translating gives CASSLTLPTYEQYF. The genes are TRBV5-1 and TRBJ2-7; D not resolved. Germline V CDR1 and CDR2: SGHRS, YFSETQ. The V end was cut by 1 base, the J end by 2 bases, with 10 bases between. The CDR3 length is 14 residues.

The chain joins TRBV30 to TRBJ1-3; D uncertain. Germline assignment: CDR1 GTSNPN and CDR2 SVGIG (reference sequence). The CDR3 consists of 14 residues. The CDR3 protein is CAYYTGVSGNTIYF. CDR3 DNA sequence: TGTGCGTATTATACTGGCGTCTCTGGAAACACCATATATTTT.

The chain joins TRBV30 to TRBJ1-6; 8 nucleotides agree with TRBD1. Losses at the gene ends were 3 bases for V and 11 bases for J; bases not matched to a gene: 15. The germline V gene has CDR1 GTSNPN and CDR2 SVGIG (reference sequence). This CDR3 is 16 amino acids long. CDR3 sequence reads: CAWRRVPGQGSTPLHF. The CDR3 DNA follows: TGTGCCTGGAGACGCGTTCCCGGACAGGGTTCGACACCCCTCCACTTT.

The gene calls are TRBV4-1 and TRBJ2-7; 8 nucleotides match TRBD2. The ends lost 1 base at V and 5 bases at J; junction bases unmatched: 10. The CDR3 is 16 amino acids. Germline V gene lookup returns CDR1 MGHRA and CDR2 YSYEKL. The CDR3 loop reads CASSQVLTAGGDEQYF. The CDR3 DNA sequence: TGCGCCAGCAGCCAAGTGTTGACCGCGGGGGGCGACGAGCAGTACTTC.

V gene TRBV28 combines with J gene TRBJ2-2, with 7 bases matching TRBD2. This CDR3 spans 16 amino acids. Germline V gene lookup returns CDR1 MDHEN and CDR2 SYDVKM. The V segment lost 1 base and the J segment 6 bases; nucleotides outside the gene matches: 8. The CDR3 region is CASSLSGLVRAGELFF. CDR3 bases: TGTGCCAGCAGTTTATCCGGACTAGTAAGGGCCGGGGAGCTGTTTTTT.

CDR3 sequence reads: CASSSPGLGTGELFF. DNA for the CDR3: TGTGCCAGCAGCTCACCGGGACTGGGCACCGGGGAGCTGTTTTTT. V usage is TRBV7-9 and J usage is TRBJ2-2, with a weak D call TRBD2 (6 bases). V dropped 4 bases and J dropped 4 bases, with 13 bases sitting between them. This CDR3 spans 15 amino acids. Germline V gene lookup returns CDR1 SEHNR and CDR2 FQNEAQ (reference sequence).

The chain uses TRBV7-9 and TRBJ2-3; possible D gene TRBD1, 5 bases. Germline-derived CDR1 and CDR2 are SEHNR and FQNEAQ (reference sequence). The CDR3 runs to 14 residues. V was clipped by 5 bases and J by 2 bases, with 11 bases between them. CDR3 nucleotide sequence: TGTGCCAGCAGCACCCGACAGTACACAGATACGCAGTATTTT. Its protein is CASSTRQYTDTQYF.

CDR3 protein: CASSSFGGKGVDEQYF. In nucleotides, the CDR3 is TGTGCCAGCAGTTCCTTTGGCGGGAAAGGTGTGGACGAGCAGTACTTC. This rearrangement joins TRBV6-5 to TRBJ2-7; possible D gene TRBD2, 6 bases. CDR3 length equals 16 residues. Germline-derived CDR1 and CDR2 are MNHEY and SVGAGI. Trimming took off 4 bases at V and 5 bases at J, with 21 bases between the two ends.

The chain recombines TRBV4-1 with TRBJ1-2; 7 nucleotides match TRBD1. This CDR3 region has 14 residues. J lost 2 bases, V lost 0 bases, and 0 bases had no gene match. Germline-derived CDR1 and CDR2 are MGHRA and YSYEKL. As DNA, the CDR3 is TGCGCCAGCAGCCAAGACAGGGGGAACTATGGCTACACCTTC. Translating it yields CASSQDRGNYGYTF.

The CDR3 reads CARQDRYPLYNSPLHF. CDR3 nucleotide sequence: TGTGCCAGGCAGGATAGGTACCCTCTCTATAATTCACCCCTCCACTTT. The rearrangement uses TRBV21-1 and TRBJ1-6; TRBD1, the table's D call, was not compared with the DNA. TRBV21-1 is reported as a pseudogene. The CDR3 contains 16 residues.

The V gene is TRBV4-2, the J gene TRBJ2-7; 10 bases map to TRBD1. Trimming removed 0 bases from V and 5 bases from J; junction bases left unmatched: 7. The CDR3 spans 16 residues. Germline CDR1 and CDR2: LGHNA and YNFKEQ. This CDR3 is CASSQDPGTGAHEQYF. For the CDR3, the DNA is TGTGCCAGCAGCCAAGATCCGGGGACAGGGGCCCACGAGCAGTACTTC.

The chain couples TRBV9 to TRBJ2-3; 9 bases line up with TRBD2. Germline V lookup: CDR1 SGDLS, CDR2 YYNGEE. The V gene end was trimmed by 6 bases and the J gene end by 2 bases; junction bases not matched to a gene: 7. The CDR3 has 15 residues. In DNA, the CDR3 is TGTGCCAGCAACCCCCTAGCGGGAACCACAGATACGCAGTATTTT. Its protein product is CASNPLAGTTDTQYF.

As DNA, the CDR3 is TGTGCCAGTAGTTTGAGGGACAGGGGCACAGATACGCAGTATTTT. This gives the protein CASSLRDRGTDTQYF. J is TRBJ2-3 and V is TRBV19; 9 bases align to TRBD1. The germline CDR1 and CDR2 sequences are LNHDA and SQIVND (reference sequence). The CDR3 runs 15 residues. Trimming took 5 bases from V and 1 from J; bases not matched to a gene: 4.

The chain carries TRBV5-1 and TRBJ1-1; 9 nucleotides match TRBD1. The J segment lost 6 bases and the V segment lost 4 bases, leaving 10 bases of the junction unmatched. CDR1 SGHRS and CDR2 YFSETQ come from the germline V gene. There are 15 residues in the CDR3. The CDR3 DNA is TGCGCCAGCAGCATGCGGACAGGGGTGGAATCTGAAGCTTTCTTT. Translation gives CASSMRTGVESEAFF.

A few counts support this clone. The genes are TRBV6-6 and TRBJ1-1; D uncertain. CDR1 is MNHNY, CDR2 SVGAGI, per germline (reference sequence). This CDR3 is 14 amino acids long. Trimming shortened V by 10 bases and J by 1 base, and 16 bases separated the two germline ends. CDR3 in amino acids: CATSQEIWNTEAFF. The CDR3 DNA reads TGTGCCACATCTCAAGAAATTTGGAACACTGAAGCTTTCTTT.

The chain combines TRBV29-1 with TRBJ2-1; either TRBD1 or TRBD2 may fit D (6 bases each). This CDR3 spans 16 amino acids. Germline assignment: CDR1 SQVTM and CDR2 ANQGSEA. The V end was cut by 6 bases, the J end by 3 bases, with 21 bases between. The CDR3 is CSVLTGRTAFYNEQFF. CDR3 bases: TGCAGCGTCTTAACGGGGAGGACAGCGTTCTACAATGAGCAGTTCTTC.

This chain links TRBV28 with TRBJ2-2, with D unresolved. The V end was cut by 5 bases, the J end by 5 bases, with 12 bases between. Germline-derived CDR1 and CDR2 are MDHEN and SYDVKM. CDR3 length: 14 residues. CDR3 in amino acids: CASSRNQETGELFF. The CDR3 bases are TGTGCCAGCAGTCGTAACCAGGAGACCGGGGAGCTGTTTTTT.

The chain recombines TRBV18 with TRBJ1-6; a weak D match, TRBD1 (6 bases). The CDR3 is 16 amino acids. V lost 2 bases and J 6 bases, leaving 14 bases between the germline ends. CDR1 and CDR2 from the germline V gene are KGHSH and LQKENI. The CDR3: CASSPAARGPNSPLHF. The CDR3 DNA reads TGTGCCAGCTCACCAGCGGCCAGGGGTCCTAATTCACCCCTCCACTTT.

The chain combines TRBV5-6 with TRBJ1-1, with TRBD1 matching 9 bases. Trimming at V came to 0 bases and at J to 8 bases, leaving 5 bases not matched to a gene. The CDR3 has 14 amino acids. Germline lookup yields CDR1 SGHDT and CDR2 YYEEEE. CDR3 in DNA: TGTGCCAGCAGCTTGGAGTGGACAGGGGTAGAAGCTTTCTTT. Its protein product is CASSLEWTGVEAFF.

J is TRBJ2-3 and V is TRBV2; 7 nucleotides match TRBD1. The CDR3 has 14 amino acids. V trimming: 4 bases; J trimming: 4 bases; junction bases outside the gene matches: 5. In germline, CDR1 is SNHLY, CDR2 FYNNEI. The CDR3 DNA reads as TGTGCCAGCAGTGGACAGGGTCTGGCAGATACGCAGTATTTT. Amino acids: CASSGQGLADTQYF.

This clone appeared a single time. This rearrangement joins TRBV11-3 to TRBJ2-1, with a tentative D call TRBD2 (6 bases). Trimming took off 4 bases at V and 0 bases at J, with 13 bases between the two ends. Looked up from germline, CDR1 is SGHNT and CDR2 is YENEEA. CDR3 length equals 16 residues. CDR3 in DNA: TGTGCCAGCAGCTCCTTGGGGCGGGACTCCTACAATGAGCAGTTCTTC. Amino acids: CASSSLGRDSYNEQFF.

Only one count was recorded for this clone. This chain uses TRBV19 with TRBJ1-2; D is possibly TRBD1 (6 bases). V lost 7 bases and J lost 9, with 18 bases in between. The CDR3 has 13 residues. Germline V gives CDR1 LNHDA, CDR2 SQIVND (reference sequence). CDR3 region: CASKGGRTVRYTF. CDR3 nucleotides: TGTGCCAGTAAGGGGGGTCGCACGGTCCGCTACACCTTC.

This clone was seen a single time. CDR3 coding DNA: TGTGCCAGTAGTCGTGAACACGGCGGGGAGCTGTTTTTT. Protein sequence: CASSREHGGELFF. This chain links TRBV19 with TRBJ2-2; D not certain. The CDR3 totals 13 residues. V lost 5 bases, J lost 7 bases, and 11 bases lay in between. Germline values: CDR1 LNHDA, CDR2 SQIVND (reference sequence).

CDR3 DNA: TGTGCCAGTAGTTTTCTGGGGGACAGGGTTGAAAAACTGTTTTTT. Encoded protein: CASSFLGDRVEKLFF. V is TRBV19 and J is TRBJ1-4; 9 bases match TRBD1. The CDR3 has 15 amino acids. Trimming removed 5 bases from V and 7 bases from J; junction bases left unmatched: 8. Germline V gives CDR1 LNHDA, CDR2 SQIVND (reference sequence).

This chain links TRBV18 with TRBJ2-5; D is unresolved. CDR1 is KGHSH and CDR2 is LQKENI in the germline V gene. This CDR3 comprises 13 residues. Trimming stripped 3 bases from V and 2 bases from J, with 7 bases between. CDR3 DNA: TGTGCCAGCTCACCGACAATACAAGAGACCCAGTACTTC. This gives the protein CASSPTIQETQYF. Combining the CDR3 with reference TRBV18 and TRBJ2-5 gives the whole variable domain NAGVMQNPRHLVRRRGQEARLRCSPMKGHSHVYWYRQLPEEGLKFMVYLQKENIIDESGMPKERFSAEFPKEGPSILRIQQVVRGDSAAYFCASSPTIQETQYFGPGTRLLVL.

The V and J genes are TRBV6-5 and TRBJ2-6; D is ambiguous. Trimming took off 4 bases at V and 0 bases at J, with 10 bases between the two ends. The CDR3 loop spans 16 amino acids. The germline V gene encodes CDR1 MNHEY and CDR2 SVGAGI. CDR3 coding DNA: TGTGCCAGCAGTTCCTACGGTAGCTCTGGGGCCAACGTCCTGACTTTC. Residues: CASSSYGSSGANVLTF.

The chain recombines TRBV19 with TRBJ2-7; D is unresolved. The CDR3 loop spans 12 amino acids. Germline CDR1 and CDR2: LNHDA and SQIVND (reference sequence). Trimming removed 7 bases at V and 6 bases at J, with 13 bases between. The CDR3 nucleotides are TGTGCCAGTACCGCGTGGGAAGGCGAGCAGTACTTC. Translating it yields CASTAWEGEQYF.